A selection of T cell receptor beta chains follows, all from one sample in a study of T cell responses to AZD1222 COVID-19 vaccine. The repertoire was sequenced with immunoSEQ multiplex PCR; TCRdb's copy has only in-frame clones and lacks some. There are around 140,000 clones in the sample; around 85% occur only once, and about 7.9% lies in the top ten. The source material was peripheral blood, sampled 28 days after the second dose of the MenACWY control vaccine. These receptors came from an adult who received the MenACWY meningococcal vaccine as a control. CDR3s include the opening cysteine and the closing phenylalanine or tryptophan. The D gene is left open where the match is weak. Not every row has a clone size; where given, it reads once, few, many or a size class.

cdr3_aa: CASRGDSPLHF; cdr3_nt: TGTGCCAGCAGAGGGGATTCACCCCTCCACTTT; clone_size: .; v_call: TRBV25-1; d_call: .; j_call: TRBJ1-6
cdr3_aa: CASSLRENTEAFF; cdr3_nt: TGTGCCAGCAGTCTCAGGGAGAACACTGAAGCTTTCTTT; clone_size: .; v_call: TRBV12-3/TRBV12-4; d_call: .; j_call: TRBJ1-1
cdr3_aa: CASSPNQNYGYTF; cdr3_nt: TGTGCCAGCTCACCGAACCAGAACTATGGCTACACCTTC; clone_size: .; v_call: TRBV18; d_call: .; j_call: TRBJ1-2
cdr3_aa: CASRGTRNIQYF; cdr3_nt: TGTGCCAGCAGGGGGACACGAAACATTCAGTACTTC; clone_size: .; v_call: TRBV28; d_call: .; j_call: TRBJ2-4
cdr3_aa: CASSQEGGYNEQFF; cdr3_nt: TGCGCCAGCAGCCAAGAAGGGGGTTACAATGAGCAGTTCTTC; clone_size: .; v_call: TRBV4-3; d_call: .; j_call: TRBJ2-1
cdr3_aa: CASSINPIGSYEQYF; cdr3_nt: TGTGCCAGTAGTATCAATCCCATCGGGTCCTACGAGCAGTACTTC; clone_size: .; v_call: TRBV19; d_call: .; j_call: TRBJ2-7
cdr3_aa: CASSPLGVDQPQHF; cdr3_nt: TGTGCCAGCTCACCTCTGGGGGTGGATCAGCCCCAGCATTTT; clone_size: .; v_call: TRBV18; d_call: .; j_call: TRBJ1-5
cdr3_aa: CASSPSPINYGYTF; cdr3_nt: TGTGCCAGCTCACCAAGCCCAATTAACTATGGCTACACCTTC; clone_size: .; v_call: TRBV18; d_call: .; j_call: TRBJ1-2
cdr3_aa: CASSLVQGNNSPLHF; cdr3_nt: TGTGCCAGCAGCTTAGTACAGGGGAATAATTCACCCCTCCACTTT; clone_size: .; v_call: TRBV7-8; d_call: TRBD1; j_call: TRBJ1-6
cdr3_aa: CASSYSLDGEQYF; cdr3_nt: TGTGCCAGCAGTTATAGCCTCGACGGCGAGCAGTACTTC; clone_size: .; v_call: TRBV6-5; d_call: .; j_call: TRBJ2-7
cdr3_aa: CASSFMAPGQILNYGYTF; cdr3_nt: TGTGCCAGCAGCTTCATGGCTCCCGGCCAAATCTTGAACTATGGCTACACCTTC; clone_size: .; v_call: TRBV7-9; d_call: .; j_call: TRBJ1-2
cdr3_aa: CASSSGQVNNYGYTF; cdr3_nt: TGTGCCAGCAGCTCGGGACAGGTTAATAACTATGGCTACACCTTC; clone_size: few; v_call: TRBV11-3; d_call: TRBD1; j_call: TRBJ1-2
cdr3_aa: CASSLERIYGYTF; cdr3_nt: TGTGCCAGCAGCTTAGAAAGGATCTATGGCTACACCTTC; clone_size: .; v_call: TRBV7-9; d_call: .; j_call: TRBJ1-2
cdr3_aa: CASSYATGDHGYTF; cdr3_nt: TGTGCCAGCAGTTACGCGACAGGGGACCATGGCTACACCTTC; clone_size: .; v_call: TRBV6-6; d_call: TRBD1; j_call: TRBJ1-2
cdr3_aa: CASSGRTSFRSYEQYF; cdr3_nt: TGTGCCAGCAGTGGACGGACTAGTTTTAGGTCCTACGAGCAGTACTTC; clone_size: .; v_call: TRBV6-1; d_call: TRBD2; j_call: TRBJ2-7
cdr3_aa: CASRGTGTGTYGYTF; cdr3_nt: TGTGCCAGCAGGGGAACCGGGACAGGGACCTATGGCTACACCTTC; clone_size: .; v_call: TRBV28; d_call: TRBD1; j_call: TRBJ1-2
cdr3_aa: CASSTGLGYGYTF; cdr3_nt: TGTGCCAGCAGTACCGGACTCGGCTATGGCTACACCTTC; clone_size: .; v_call: TRBV12-3/TRBV12-4; d_call: .; j_call: TRBJ1-2
cdr3_aa: CASSSQSVNTEAFF; cdr3_nt: TGTGCCAGCAGCTCCCAATCGGTGAACACTGAAGCTTTCTTT; clone_size: once; v_call: TRBV4-2; d_call: .; j_call: TRBJ1-1
cdr3_aa: CASSLGAGHSNQPQHF; cdr3_nt: TGTGCCAGCAGCTTAGGGGCAGGGCATAGCAATCAGCCCCAGCATTTT; clone_size: .; v_call: TRBV13; d_call: .; j_call: TRBJ1-5
cdr3_aa: CASSPDSGANVLTF; cdr3_nt: TGCGCCAGCAGCCCTGACTCTGGGGCCAACGTCCTGACTTTC; clone_size: .; v_call: TRBV5-1; d_call: .; j_call: TRBJ2-6
cdr3_aa: CASSAQGEDYGYTF; cdr3_nt: TGTGCCAGCAGTGCACAGGGCGAGGACTATGGCTACACCTTC; clone_size: once; v_call: TRBV28; d_call: .; j_call: TRBJ1-2
cdr3_aa: CASSWAGPSTDTQYF; cdr3_nt: TGTGCCAGCAGCTGGGCAGGGCCTAGCACAGATACGCAGTATTTT; clone_size: few; v_call: TRBV7-3; d_call: .; j_call: TRBJ2-3
cdr3_aa: CASSLSLTGTEAFF; cdr3_nt: TGTGCCAGCAGCTTGAGTCTTACGGGGACTGAAGCTTTCTTT; clone_size: .; v_call: TRBV5-6; d_call: .; j_call: TRBJ1-1
cdr3_aa: CASRDRGNYGYTF; cdr3_nt: TGTGCCAGCAGAGACAGGGGTAACTATGGCTACACCTTC; clone_size: few; v_call: TRBV6-5; d_call: TRBD1; j_call: TRBJ1-2
cdr3_aa: CASRQGMITEAFF; cdr3_nt: TGTGCCAGCCGGCAGGGAATGATCACTGAAGCTTTCTTT; clone_size: once; v_call: TRBV28; d_call: .; j_call: TRBJ1-1
cdr3_aa: CASSWTGDPGNTIYF; cdr3_nt: TGTGCCAGCAGTTGGACAGGGGATCCTGGAAACACCATATATTTT; clone_size: .; v_call: TRBV5-8; d_call: TRBD1; j_call: TRBJ1-3
cdr3_aa: CASSLIQGNYGYTF; cdr3_nt: TGTGCCAGCAGTCTAATCCAGGGGAACTATGGCTACACCTTC; clone_size: .; v_call: TRBV6-5; d_call: .; j_call: TRBJ1-2
cdr3_aa: CASSERGGLDQPQHF; cdr3_nt: TGTGCCAGCAGTGAAAGGGGGGGCTTAGATCAGCCCCAGCATTTT; clone_size: .; v_call: TRBV2; d_call: .; j_call: TRBJ1-5
cdr3_aa: CASSPWTAGLSGNTIYF; cdr3_nt: TGTGCCAGTAGTCCATGGACAGCCGGCCTCTCTGGAAACACCATATATTTT; clone_size: .; v_call: TRBV19; d_call: .; j_call: TRBJ1-3
cdr3_aa: CASSLERNYGYTF; cdr3_nt: TGTGCCAGCAGCTTGGAGCGTAACTATGGCTACACCTTC; clone_size: .; v_call: TRBV7-9; d_call: .; j_call: TRBJ1-2
cdr3_aa: CASSQDTPGQGMGQETQYF; cdr3_nt: TGTGCCAGCAGCCAAGATACCCCGGGACAGGGGATGGGGCAAGAGACCCAGTACTTC; clone_size: .; v_call: TRBV3-1/TRBV3-2; d_call: TRBD1; j_call: TRBJ2-5
cdr3_aa: CASSLSQGGNTEAFF; cdr3_nt: TGCGCCAGCAGCTTGTCACAGGGGGGTAACACTGAAGCTTTCTTT; clone_size: .; v_call: TRBV5-1; d_call: TRBD1; j_call: TRBJ1-1